This TCR beta chain is drawn from a study of T cell changes during pregnancy in multiple sclerosis. Trimming removed 8 bases from V and 4 bases from J; junction bases left unmatched: 5. Per the germline V gene, CDR1 is KGHSH and CDR2 is LQKENI. The CDR3 extends over 13 amino acids. The table came from immunoSEQ multiplex PCR; TCRdb's copy has only in-frame clones and leaves some out. The sample records about 40,000 clones, 85% to 95% being singletons. The clonotype originates from a female donor with multiple sclerosis, enrolled in a pregnancy study. The sequences come from CD4+ T cells from peripheral blood mononuclear cells, collected in the third trimester of pregnancy. This chain joins TRBV18 and TRBJ1-2, with 9 positions matching TRBD1. The CDR3 DNA is TGTGCCAGCCACGGGACAGGGACCTATGGCTACACCTTC. This encodes CASHGTGTYGYTF.